Presented here are 8 T cell receptor beta chains from one specimen sequenced in a study of blood T cell repertoires in COVID-19. Assay used: immunoSEQ multiplex PCR; TCRdb lists only in-frame clones, some missing. The sample yields about 22,000 clones, 83% seen once. The source material was peripheral blood. The source of these receptors is a man in his 70s with acute or convalescent COVID-19.

The chain links TRBV25-1 to TRBJ1-4, with D uncertain. The CDR3 loop spans 13 amino acids. Germline assignment: CDR1 MGHDK and CDR2 SYGVNS. V was clipped by 8 bases and J by 1 base, with 8 bases between them. The DNA for the CDR3 is TGTGCCAGCTCGTCTGTAACTAATGAAAAACTGTTTTTT. Residues: CASSSVTNEKLFF.

This clone was observed a single time. V gene TRBV6-5 combines with J gene TRBJ1-1; the D is unclear. V was clipped by 0 bases and J by 0 bases, with 11 bases between them. CDR3 length: 16 residues. Germline V gene sequence: CDR1 MNHEY, CDR2 SVGAGI. The CDR3: CASSYSRAAMNTEAFF. The CDR3 nucleotides read TGTGCCAGCAGTTACTCGAGGGCCGCCATGAACACTGAAGCTTTCTTT.

The V call is TRBV18, the J call TRBJ1-4, with a weak D call TRBD1 (5 bases). Trimming removed 3 bases at V and 0 bases at J, with 11 bases between. Looked up from germline, CDR1 is KGHSH and CDR2 is LQKENI. This CDR3 is built from 16 residues. The CDR3 nucleotides read TGTGCCAGCTCACCCGCGCGGGGGGCAACTAATGAAAAACTGTTTTTT. Translation gives CASSPARGATNEKLFF.

The chain couples TRBV30 to TRBJ2-2, with D perhaps matching TRBD1 (7 bases). This CDR3 region has 15 residues. Germline loops: CDR1 GTSNPN, CDR2 SVGIG (reference sequence). Trimming left V 5 bases short and J 4 bases short, with 17 bases between. The CDR3 DNA reads as TGTGCCTGGGCCCCGCCAGGGGGGCCCACCGGGGAGCTGTTTTTT. Protein: CAWAPPGGPTGELFF.

The chain carries TRBV5-6 and TRBJ1-1; D call uncertain. The V end was cut by 4 bases, the J end by 2 bases, with 12 bases between. The CDR3 sequence is 14 residues long. CDR1 and CDR2 from the germline V gene are SGHDT and YYEEEE. CDR3 DNA sequence: TGTGCCAGCAGCCCCTATGGCGGAAACACTGAAGCTTTCTTT. Translated, it gives CASSPYGGNTEAFF.

V usage is TRBV7-9 and J usage is TRBJ2-1; 8 nucleotides align to TRBD2. This CDR3 spans 16 amino acids. The V gene's germline CDR1 is SEHNR and CDR2 FQNEAQ (reference sequence). V lost 5 bases and J lost 3; bases outside the gene matches: 9. The CDR3 nucleotides are TGTGCCAGCAGCCCCCTAGGAGCGGGGGACTACAATGAGCAGTTCTTC. Protein: CASSPLGAGDYNEQFF.

V and J are TRBV28 and TRBJ2-3; 11 bases are a match to TRBD2. Germline CDR1 MDHEN, CDR2 SYDVKM. This CDR3 is 16 amino acids long. Germline trimming cut 7 bases from V and 2 bases from J; bases unmatched to any gene: 8. CDR3 protein: CASNKGTSGFTDTQYF. In nucleotides, the CDR3 is TGTGCCAGCAACAAGGGGACTAGCGGTTTCACAGATACGCAGTATTTT.

The rearrangement links TRBV7-2 to TRBJ2-2; D call uncertain. Trimming shortened V by 0 bases and J by 5 bases, and 13 bases separated the two germline ends. CDR1 and CDR2 from the germline V gene are SGHTA and FQGNSA. This CDR3 contains 16 residues. CDR3 bases: TGTGCCAGCAGCTTAGCGCGGCTGGGTTTTACCGGGGAGCTGTTTTTT. Translation: CASSLARLGFTGELFF.